The next 32 T cell receptor beta chains were all read from a single sample in a study of blood T cell repertoires in COVID-19. Using immunoSEQ multiplex PCR, the repertoire was profiled, and TCRdb retains in-frame clones only, with some absent. This sample has 250,000 or so clones, with 88% found just once. Material: peripheral blood. The origin of the receptors is a woman in her twenties or thirties with acute or convalescent COVID-19.

The rearrangement links TRBV2 to TRBJ1-2; 8 bases are shared with TRBD1. J gave up 4 bases and V 6 bases, and 10 bases lay outside the gene matches. Looked up from germline, CDR1 is SNHLY and CDR2 is FYNNEI. This CDR3 has 15 amino acids. The CDR3, as DNA: TGTGCCAGCAGCCAGGAACGGACAGGGTCCTATGGCTACACCTTC. Translation gives CASSQERTGSYGYTF.

This chain joins TRBV9 and TRBJ1-1; D is unresolved. CDR1 SGDLS and CDR2 YYNGEE come from the germline V gene. Trimming left V 1 base short and J 2 bases short, with 12 bases between. The CDR3 covers 15 residues. The CDR3 loop is CASSVIPEGNTEAFF. The CDR3 coding sequence is TGTGCCAGCAGCGTAATACCCGAGGGCAACACTGAAGCTTTCTTT.

CDR3 sequence reads: CSVEVLSSYNEQFF. CDR3 DNA sequence: TGCAGCGTTGAGGTGCTGAGCTCCTACAATGAGCAGTTCTTC. This sequence joins TRBV29-1 and TRBJ2-1, with D hard to call. The CDR3 extends over 14 amino acids. Looked up from germline, CDR1 is SQVTM and CDR2 is ANQGSEA. The V end was cut by 3 bases, the J end by 0 bases, with 9 bases between.

This clone was seen more than once but under ten times. For the CDR3, the DNA is TGTGCCAGCAGTATTAACAGGGGAACCACCCGCACTGAAGCTTTCTTT. It codes for CASSINRGTTRTEAFF. The chain combines TRBV27 with TRBJ1-1; 7 positions agree with TRBD1. V was clipped by 5 bases and J by 4 bases; unmatched bases: 13. The germline V gene encodes CDR1 MNHEY and CDR2 SMNVEV (reference sequence). The CDR3 length is 16 residues.

The gene calls are TRBV30 and TRBJ2-7; 8 bases line up with TRBD1. The CDR3 is 13 residues long. V lost 0 bases, J lost 5 bases, and 3 bases stayed unmatched. The germline V gene encodes CDR1 GTSNPN and CDR2 SVGIG (reference sequence). This chain's CDR3 is CAWSVAGGHEQYF. CDR3 nucleotides: TGTGCCTGGAGTGTAGCAGGGGGCCACGAGCAGTACTTC.

This clone was recorded only once. This chain links TRBV4-1 with TRBJ2-1; 8 nucleotides align to TRBD2. Germline trimming cut 4 bases from V and 2 bases from J; bases unmatched to any gene: 4. The germline gives CDR1 MGHRA, CDR2 YSYEKL. The CDR3 is made up of 15 amino acids. The CDR3 DNA follows: TGCGCCAGCAGCCGGGTCGGGAGGGCCTACAATGAGCAGTTCTTC. Protein sequence: CASSRVGRAYNEQFF.

In this sample, this clone turned up a few times. The chain uses TRBV25-1 and TRBJ1-5; D gene unclear. The CDR3 consists of 14 residues. Germline loops: CDR1 MGHDK, CDR2 SYGVNS. Trimming pared 2 bases from V and 4 bases from J, leaving 9 bases between. The CDR3 region is CASSEPGSNQPQHF. CDR3 bases: TGTGCCAGCAGTGAACCCGGGTCGAATCAGCCCCAGCATTTT. Full variable domain (rest looked up from reference TRBV25-1 and TRBJ1-5): EADIYQTPRYLVIGTGKKITLECSQTMGHDKMYWYQQDPGMELHLIHYSYGVNSTEKGDLSSESTVSRIRTEHFPLTLESARPSHTSQYLCASSEPGSNQPQHFGDGTRLSIL.

This CDR3 is CATSRDQGNEQFF. The CDR3 region has the DNA TGTGCCACCAGCAGAGACCAGGGCAATGAGCAGTTCTTC. V usage is TRBV15 and J usage is TRBJ2-1; a possible D gene is TRBD1 (5 bases). There are 13 residues in the CDR3. CDR1 is LNHNV, CDR2 YYDKDF, per germline (reference sequence). V was cut by 0 bases and J by 6 bases, with 6 bases left in between.

CDR3 residues: CANPGDYEQYF. The DNA of the CDR3 is TGTGCCAACCCCGGGGACTACGAGCAGTACTTC. This chain connects TRBV6-7 to TRBJ2-7; the D gene is possibly TRBD2 (5 bases). TRBV6-7 is classed as an ORF, of uncertain function. The CDR3 loop spans 11 amino acids. Trimming stripped 10 bases from V and 3 bases from J, with 10 bases between.

The chain is built from TRBV19 and TRBJ2-1; TRBD2 matches 15 bases. The CDR3 covers 17 residues. The V segment lost 10 bases and the J segment 0 bases; nucleotides outside the gene matches: 7. Germline V lookup: CDR1 LNHDA, CDR2 SQIVND (reference sequence). CDR3 sequence reads: CATGLAGGRGSYNEQFF. The CDR3 DNA sequence: TGTGCCACGGGACTAGCGGGAGGACGGGGCTCCTACAATGAGCAGTTCTTC.

This chain joins TRBV19 and TRBJ2-3, with 12 bases matching TRBD2. The CDR3 totals 20 residues. With V trimmed by 5 bases and J by 3 bases, 18 bases remained unmatched. CDR1 and CDR2 from the germline V gene are LNHDA and SQIVND (reference sequence). For the CDR3, the DNA is TGTGCCAGTAGTTTCCCCCGAGTGGCTAGCGGGAGGGCCTGGACAGATACGCAGTATTTT. Its translation: CASSFPRVASGRAWTDTQYF.

The V and J genes are TRBV7-8 and TRBJ1-2, with TRBD1 matching over 7 bases. CDR1 and CDR2 from the germline V gene are SGHVS and FQNEAQ. V gave up 7 bases and J gave up 6 bases; unmatched junction bases: 17. The CDR3 runs to 16 residues. CDR3 protein: CASTMRPGQSSDGYTF. DNA of the CDR3: TGTGCCAGCACCATGCGACCGGGACAGTCCTCTGATGGCTACACCTTC.

The chain has TRBV27 and TRBJ2-7; a weak D match, TRBD1 (5 bases). V shed 6 bases and J shed 3 bases, with 15 bases lying between them. CDR1 and CDR2 from the germline V gene are MNHEY and SMNVEV (reference sequence). The CDR3 has 14 amino acids. The CDR3 DNA reads as TGTGCCAGCAGAAACAGGCTCCAAAACTACGAGCAGTACTTC. Translating it yields CASRNRLQNYEQYF.

This sequence joins TRBV5-1 and TRBJ1-3, with D maybe TRBD1 (6 bases). The CDR3 is made up of 14 amino acids. Germline V gives CDR1 SGHRS, CDR2 YFSETQ. V was pared by 0 bases and J by 2 bases, with 6 bases between. The CDR3 region is CASSLDRAGNTIYF. For the CDR3, the DNA is TGCGCCAGCAGCTTGGACAGGGCTGGAAACACCATATATTTT.

The chain uses TRBV7-2 and TRBJ2-1; 7 nucleotides agree with TRBD2. The CDR3 is made up of 13 amino acids. Germline CDR1 and CDR2: SGHTA and FQGNSA. V shed 1 base, J shed 14 bases, and the junction held 8 bases outside the gene matches. This CDR3 is CASSLGTRDREFF. In DNA form, the CDR3 reads TGTGCCAGCAGCTTAGGGACTAGGGATAGGGAGTTCTTC.

The rearrangement uses TRBV6-5 and TRBJ2-1; 11 bases fit TRBD2. Germline V gene lookup returns CDR1 MNHEY and CDR2 SVGAGI. V lost 6 bases, J lost 8 bases, and 6 bases stayed unmatched. This CDR3 comprises 14 residues. The CDR3 DNA is TGTGCCAGCAGCCCCACTAGCGGGGGTGATGAGCAGTTCTTC. It yields the protein CASSPTSGGDEQFF.

This chain connects TRBV5-1 to TRBJ1-5; 8 bases are a match to TRBD1. Losses at the gene ends were 4 bases for V and 6 bases for J; bases not matched to a gene: 9. There are 15 residues in the CDR3. The germline V gene has CDR1 SGHRS and CDR2 YFSETQ. The DNA for the CDR3 is TGCGCCAGCAGCCCGGGAGGACAGGGAGGTCAGCCCCAGCATTTT. This sequence encodes CASSPGGQGGQPQHF.

The CDR3 DNA follows: TGCAGCGTTGATGATCGGTTCACAGATACGCAGTATTTT. Translation: CSVDDRFTDTQYF. This chain joins TRBV29-1 and TRBJ2-3; no clear D. V was cut by 3 bases and J by 2 bases, with 9 bases left in between. CDR1 SQVTM and CDR2 ANQGSEA come from the germline V gene. This CDR3 is 13 amino acids long.

The rearrangement uses TRBV5-1 and TRBJ1-4, with D possibly being TRBD1 (5 bases). The germline CDR1 and CDR2 sequences are SGHRS and YFSETQ. The CDR3 is 15 residues long. The V gene lost 2 bases and the J gene lost 4 bases, with 12 bases spanning the gap. CDR3 protein: CASSLERGFNEKLFF. CDR3 nucleotides: TGCGCCAGCAGCTTAGAACGGGGGTTTAATGAAAAACTGTTTTTT.

This clone came up a few times. The chain joins TRBV7-8 to TRBJ1-3; D gene unclear. Trimming removed 3 bases from V and 0 bases from J, with 9 bases in between. CDR1 and CDR2 from the germline V gene are SGHVS and FQNEAQ. The CDR3 covers 15 residues. The CDR3 loop is CASSLIRGSGNTIYF. CDR3 DNA sequence: TGTGCCAGCAGCTTGATCCGGGGCTCTGGAAACACCATATATTTT.

The V call is TRBV7-2, the J call TRBJ2-2, with 11 bases lining up with TRBD2. With V trimmed by 5 bases and J by 7 bases, 3 bases remained unmatched. Looked up from germline, CDR1 is SGHTA and CDR2 is FQGNSA. The CDR3 sequence is 14 residues long. The CDR3 is CASSLSGRGGELFF. CDR3 bases: TGTGCCAGCAGCCTTAGCGGGAGGGGCGGGGAGCTGTTTTTT. The full variable domain, its missing parts supplied by reference TRBV7-2 and TRBJ2-2, is GAGVSQSPSNKVTEKGKDVELRCDPISGHTALYWYRQSLGQGLEFLIYFQGNSAPDKSGLPSDRFSAERTGGSVSTLTIQRTQQEDSAVYLCASSLSGRGGELFFGEGSRLTVL.

V gene TRBV4-3 combines with J gene TRBJ2-7, with D perhaps matching TRBD2 (6 bases). V was pared by 4 bases and J by 3 bases, with 10 bases between. The CDR3 spans 13 residues. Germline V CDR1 and CDR2: LGHNA, YSLEER. DNA for the CDR3: TGCGCCAGCAGCCGGGACTTACACTACGAGCAGTACTTC. The encoded protein is CASSRDLHYEQYF.

This chain joins TRBV10-3 and TRBJ2-5; D might be TRBD1 (5 bases). Germline V gives CDR1 ENHRY, CDR2 SYGVKD. V was pared by 7 bases and J by 1 base, with 13 bases between. The CDR3 is 14 residues long. This chain's CDR3 is CAIKPQGFQETQYF. CDR3 coding DNA: TGTGCCATCAAACCGCAGGGCTTCCAAGAGACCCAGTACTTC.

CDR3 in DNA: TGTGCCACCAGCAGAGCGGACACCAACACCGGGGAGCTGTTTTTT. Amino acids: CATSRADTNTGELFF. The V gene is TRBV15, the J gene TRBJ2-2; D is perhaps TRBD1 (5 bases). Trimming shortened V by 1 base and J by 2 bases, and 8 bases separated the two germline ends. Germline V gene sequence: CDR1 LNHNV, CDR2 YYDKDF (reference sequence). CDR3 length: 15 residues. The full variable domain, rest sourced from reference TRBV15 and TRBJ2-2, is DAMVIQNPRYQVTQFGKPVTLSCSQTLNHNVMYWYQQKSSQAPKLLFHYYDKDFNNEADTPDNFQSRRPNTSFCFLDIRSPGLGDTAMYLCATSRADTNTGELFFGEGSRLTVL.

This clone turned up a few times. The identical CDR3 is also encoded by other nucleotide sequences in the sample. The chain recombines TRBV18 with TRBJ1-2; 7 bases align to TRBD1. This CDR3 region has 14 residues. CDR1 is KGHSH, CDR2 LQKENI, per germline. After removal of 6 bases from V and 4 bases from J, the junction contained 8 bases not matched to a gene. Here the CDR3 reads CASSPRQGAYGYTF. The CDR3 DNA follows: TGTGCCAGCTCCCCTAGACAGGGCGCCTATGGCTACACCTTC. Together with reference TRBV18 and TRBJ1-2, the CDR3 gives the full variable domain: NAGVMQNPRHLVRRRGQEARLRCSPMKGHSHVYWYRQLPEEGLKFMVYLQKENIIDESGMPKERFSAEFPKEGPSILRIQQVVRGDSAAYFCASSPRQGAYGYTFGSGTRLTVV.

This clone was seen a single time. The CDR3 DNA sequence: TGTGCCAGCAGTTACCGCCCAGGGCAGGGGCATGGCTACACCTTC. Its translation is CASSYRPGQGHGYTF. J is TRBJ1-2 and V is TRBV6-5; D might be TRBD1 (6 bases). Germline V lookup: CDR1 MNHEY, CDR2 SVGAGI. Trimming pared 2 bases from V and 6 bases from J, leaving 16 bases between. The CDR3 is made up of 15 amino acids.

Concerning this clone: This sample also contains other DNA sequences that code for the same CDR3. The chain combines TRBV27 with TRBJ2-2; 9 bases line up with TRBD2. This CDR3 is built from 15 residues. V was clipped by 3 bases and J by 4 bases; unmatched bases: 3. Germline assignment: CDR1 MNHEY and CDR2 SMNVEV (reference sequence). CDR3 region: CASSLLAGSTGELFF. The CDR3 DNA follows: TGTGCCAGCAGTTTGCTAGCGGGAAGCACCGGGGAGCTGTTTTTT.

V and J are TRBV7-8 and TRBJ2-1, with D perhaps matching TRBD1 (7 bases). Germline CDR1 reads SGHVS; CDR2 reads FQNEAQ. V lost 7 bases and J lost 2, with 15 bases in between. The CDR3 covers 15 residues. CDR3 region: CASNVQGEAYNEQFF. DNA of the CDR3: TGTGCCAGCAACGTGCAGGGGGAGGCCTACAATGAGCAGTTCTTC.

The chain recombines TRBV3-1 (or the pseudogene TRBV3-2) with TRBJ2-7; 10 nucleotides line up with TRBD2. CDR1 LGHDT and CDR2 YNNKEL come from the germline V gene (reference sequence). The ends lost 4 bases at V and 4 bases at J; junction bases unmatched: 7. The CDR3 consists of 15 residues. The CDR3 sequence is CASSPRGTSAYEQYF. The CDR3 DNA is TGTGCCAGCAGCCCAAGAGGGACTAGCGCTTACGAGCAGTACTTC.

This clone was counted once. The V and J genes are TRBV10-3 and TRBJ2-1; 7 nucleotides agree with TRBD1. The CDR3 loop spans 14 amino acids. Germline V gives CDR1 ENHRY, CDR2 SYGVKD. Trimming took 6 bases from V and 0 from J; bases not matched to a gene: 2. CDR3 region: CAISRDSSYNEQFF. CDR3 nucleotides: TGTGCCATCAGCCGGGACAGCTCCTACAATGAGCAGTTCTTC.

This chain links TRBV4-3 with TRBJ2-3; D call uncertain. Germline V gives CDR1 LGHNA, CDR2 YSLEER. The CDR3 sequence is 14 residues long. Trimming pared 0 bases from V and 3 bases from J, leaving 7 bases between. The CDR3 bases are TGCGCCAGCAGCCAAGATTCCTTTACAGATACGCAGTATTTT. Protein sequence: CASSQDSFTDTQYF.

The CDR3 region is CASSEGLAGGQYEQFF. In DNA form, the CDR3 reads TGTGCCAGTAGTGAGGGACTAGCGGGAGGGCAATATGAGCAGTTCTTC. The chain is built from TRBV19 and TRBJ2-1; 16 bases match TRBD2. This CDR3 is built from 16 residues. Germline assignment: CDR1 LNHDA and CDR2 SQIVND (reference sequence). After removal of 5 bases from V and 8 bases from J, the junction contained 6 bases not matched to a gene.